Following are 7 T cell receptor beta chains from one sample sequenced in a study of T cell responses to AZD1222 COVID-19 vaccine. Using immunoSEQ multiplex PCR, the repertoire was profiled, and TCRdb retains in-frame clones only, with some absent. The sample lists under 150,000 clones, approximately 90% occurring once. The specimen was peripheral blood, collected on day 0 of AZD1222 vaccination. Receptors originate from an adult in good health.

This chain uses TRBV28 with TRBJ1-1, with D uncertain. Trimming took 5 bases from V and 1 from J, leaving 8 bases between them. Germline CDR1 reads MDHEN; CDR2 reads SYDVKM. This CDR3 comprises 13 residues. CDR3 DNA: TGTGCCAGCAGTCTGGGTTCGAACACTGAAGCTTTCTTT. It is translated as CASSLGSNTEAFF.

Here the CDR3 DNA reads TGTGCCAGCAGCTTTGGAGGGAGAGGAGAGACCCAGTACTTC. Residues: CASSFGGRGETQYF. The V call is TRBV5-6, the J call TRBJ2-5, with TRBD2 as a possible D gene (6 bases). In germline, CDR1 is SGHDT, CDR2 YYEEEE. The CDR3 is 14 residues long. Trimming stripped 2 bases from V and 4 bases from J, with 12 bases between.

The rearrangement uses TRBV9 and TRBJ2-1, with 11 positions matching TRBD2. With 4 bases clipped from V and 5 bases from J, the junction kept 11 bases outside the gene matches. The CDR3 runs to 17 residues. Germline V gives CDR1 SGDLS, CDR2 YYNGEE. CDR3 in amino acids: CASSYRTGTSGHNEQFF. Written as DNA, the CDR3 is TGTGCCAGCAGCTACCGCACCGGGACTAGCGGTCACAATGAGCAGTTCTTC. Combining the CDR3 with reference TRBV9 and TRBJ2-1 gives the whole variable domain DSGVTQTPKHLITATGQRVTLRCSPRSGDLSVYWYQQSLDQGLQFLIQYYNGEERAKGNILERFSAQQFPDLHSELNLSSLELGDSALYFCASSYRTGTSGHNEQFFGPGTRLTVL.

Only a few counts were recorded for this clone. The chain employs TRBV29-1 and TRBJ1-1; a possible D gene is TRBD1 (5 bases). Looked up from germline, CDR1 is SQVTM and CDR2 is ANQGSEA. The V gene lost 6 bases and the J gene lost 5 bases, with 16 bases spanning the gap. CDR3 length: 13 residues. The CDR3 DNA reads as TGCAGCGTCAACGCCCGGGACGGGACTGAAGCTTTCTTT. Amino acids: CSVNARDGTEAFF.

V usage is TRBV11-2 and J usage is TRBJ2-5; TRBD2 matches at 9 bases. CDR1 SGHAT and CDR2 FQNNGV come from the germline V gene. V lost 0 bases to trimming and J lost 5 bases; unmatched junction nucleotides: 4. The CDR3 has 15 residues. CDR3 amino acids: CASSLESSGVETQYF. DNA of the CDR3: TGTGCCAGCAGCTTAGAGTCTAGCGGGGTGGAGACCCAGTACTTC.

V and J are TRBV6-1 and TRBJ1-4; D not certain. CDR3 length: 15 amino acids. Germline CDR1 and CDR2: MNHNS and SASEGT. Trimming shortened V by 3 bases and J by 7 bases, and 15 bases separated the two germline ends. The CDR3 bases are TGTGCCAGCAGTGACAGCCTCGGGCTTAGTGAAAAACTGTTTTTT. Its protein is CASSDSLGLSEKLFF.

This clone is a singleton in its sample. CDR3 in DNA: TGCAGCACTAGGACCGTAGGAGGCACTGAAGCTTTCTTT. It translates to CSTRTVGGTEAFF. The chain couples TRBV29-1 to TRBJ1-1; D is ambiguous. V shed 8 bases and J shed 4 bases, with 17 bases lying between them. Germline-derived CDR1 and CDR2 are SQVTM and ANQGSEA. CDR3 length: 13 residues.